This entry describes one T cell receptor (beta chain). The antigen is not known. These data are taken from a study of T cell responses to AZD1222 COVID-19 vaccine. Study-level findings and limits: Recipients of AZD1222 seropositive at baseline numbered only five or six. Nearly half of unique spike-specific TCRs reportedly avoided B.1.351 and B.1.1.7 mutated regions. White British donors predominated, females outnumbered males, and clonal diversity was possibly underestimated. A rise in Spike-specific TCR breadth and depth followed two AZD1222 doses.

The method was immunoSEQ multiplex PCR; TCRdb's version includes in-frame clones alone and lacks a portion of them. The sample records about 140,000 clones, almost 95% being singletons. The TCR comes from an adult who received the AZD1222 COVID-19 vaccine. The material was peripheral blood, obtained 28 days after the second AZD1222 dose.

In DNA, the CDR3 is TGTGCCACCAGTGATAGGGCTAGCGGGGACTACAATGAGCAGTTCTTC. It specifies CATSDRASGDYNEQFF. V is TRBV24-1 and J is TRBJ2-1; TRBD2 matches at 9 bases. V gave up 3 bases and J gave up 3 bases; unmatched junction bases: 5. CDR1 KGHDR and CDR2 SFDVKD come from the germline V gene. The CDR3 has 16 residues.